What follows are 13 T cell receptor beta chains derived from one specimen sequenced in a study of blood T cell repertoires in COVID-19. The table came from immunoSEQ multiplex PCR; TCRdb's copy has only in-frame clones and leaves some out. Among 120,000 to 150,000 clones listed, more than 75% were seen once. The sequencing input was PBMCs or T cells enriched from blood (not recorded which). All receptors come from a woman in her 30s with acute COVID-19.

The genes are TRBV27 and TRBJ2-1; TRBD2 matches at 14 bases. Germline V CDR1 and CDR2: MNHEY, SMNVEV (reference sequence). This CDR3 spans 19 amino acids. V lost 2 bases and J lost 0; bases outside the gene matches: 6. CDR3 sequence: CASSLGLAGGWSSYNEQFF. CDR3 in DNA: TGTGCCAGCAGTTTAGGACTAGCGGGAGGATGGAGCTCCTACAATGAGCAGTTCTTC.

The chain is built from TRBV9 and TRBJ2-2; 8 nucleotides agree with TRBD1. The germline V gene encodes CDR1 SGDLS and CDR2 YYNGEE. The CDR3 sequence is 14 residues long. V was clipped by 4 bases and J by 6 bases; unmatched bases: 5. The CDR3 reads CASSFRQGSGELFF. The DNA for the CDR3 is TGTGCCAGCAGCTTCCGACAGGGGTCCGGGGAGCTGTTTTTT.

The chain recombines TRBV3-1 (or the pseudogene TRBV3-2) with TRBJ1-1; 9 bases are shared with TRBD1. There are 18 residues in the CDR3. The germline V gene has CDR1 LGHDT and CDR2 YNNKEL (reference sequence). J was trimmed by 0 bases and V by 4 bases; bases with no gene match: 12. In DNA, the CDR3 is TGTGCCAGCAGCCTCTCCCGGCGACAGGGGGGTATGAACACTGAAGCTTTCTTT. As protein: CASSLSRRQGGMNTEAFF.

This chain connects TRBV6-5 to TRBJ1-5; 10 bases map to TRBD1. CDR3 length: 16 residues. The germline V gene has CDR1 MNHEY and CDR2 SVGAGI. Losses at the gene ends were 4 bases for V and 1 base for J; bases not matched to a gene: 4. The CDR3 spells CASSSRTGGSNQPQHF. CDR3 bases: TGTGCCAGCAGTTCCAGGACAGGGGGAAGCAATCAGCCCCAGCATTTT.

The chain couples TRBV24-1 to TRBJ1-4, with 7 bases fitting TRBD1. The CDR3 is 15 amino acids. Germline CDR1 is KGHDR and CDR2 is SFDVKD. The V and J ends lost 3 bases and 8 bases, in that order; junction bases with no gene match: 8. CDR3 DNA: TGTGCCACCAGTGATGCGACAGGGACGGGCGAAAAACTGTTTTTT. The encoded protein is CATSDATGTGEKLFF.

V usage is TRBV7-8 and J usage is TRBJ2-1; no reliable D call. V lost 7 bases, J lost 8 bases, and 15 bases lay in between. The CDR3 has 13 residues. The germline V gene has CDR1 SGHVS and CDR2 FQNEAQ. CDR3 nucleotide sequence: TGTGCCAGCAAGCACGTAACTTTCGATGAGCAGTTCTTC. Its protein is CASKHVTFDEQFF. Combining the CDR3 with reference TRBV7-8 and TRBJ2-1 gives the whole variable domain GAGVSQSPRYKVAKRGQDVALRCDPISGHVSLFWYQQALGQGPEFLTYFQNEAQLDKSGLPSDRFFAERPEGSVSTLKIQRTQQEDSAVYLCASKHVTFDEQFFGPGTRLTVL.

The genes are TRBV5-6 and TRBJ2-1; 8 bases map to TRBD2. The CDR3 spans 15 residues. Germline V gene sequence: CDR1 SGHDT, CDR2 YYEEEE. The J segment lost 8 bases and the V segment lost 2 bases, leaving 9 bases of the junction unmatched. The CDR3 DNA reads TGTGCCAGCAGCTTAACAGCGGGAGTGTTTGATGAGCAGTTCTTC. It specifies CASSLTAGVFDEQFF.

The chain uses TRBV4-3 and TRBJ1-2; D perhaps matches TRBD1 (6 bases). Germline V lookup: CDR1 LGHNA, CDR2 YSLEER. CDR3 length: 16 residues. With 3 bases removed from V and 0 bases from J, the gap between germline ends came to 14 bases. CDR3 coding DNA: TGCGCCAGCAGCCAGGATACCAGGGGAACTAACTATGGCTACACCTTC. Residues: CASSQDTRGTNYGYTF.

This chain connects TRBV5-5 to TRBJ2-3, with 10 bases that match TRBD2. The CDR3 consists of 16 residues. Per germline, CDR1 SGHKS and CDR2 YYEKEE (reference sequence). V trimming: 0 bases; J trimming: 3 bases; junction bases outside the gene matches: 4. Here the CDR3 reads CASSLALLAGTDTQYF. The CDR3, as DNA: TGTGCCAGCAGCTTGGCCTTACTAGCGGGAACAGATACGCAGTATTTT.

The chain links TRBV5-6 to TRBJ2-3, with TRBD2 matching 12 bases. Germline V CDR1 and CDR2: SGHDT, YYEEEE. The CDR3 consists of 14 residues. Trimming took 4 bases from V and 5 from J; bases not matched to a gene: 2. The CDR3 sequence: CASSTGLAGDTQYF. In nucleotides, the CDR3 is TGTGCCAGCAGCACGGGACTAGCGGGAGATACGCAGTATTTT.

The chain links TRBV5-8 to TRBJ2-7; TRBD1 aligns across 9 bases. This CDR3 spans 16 amino acids. Germline V lookup: CDR1 SGHTS, CDR2 YDEGEE. After removal of 0 bases from V and 3 bases from J, the junction contained 7 bases not matched to a gene. The CDR3: CASSLAWGQGNYEQYF. The CDR3 bases are TGTGCCAGCAGCTTGGCTTGGGGACAGGGCAACTACGAGCAGTACTTC.

V and J are TRBV5-6 and TRBJ2-7; possibly TRBD1 for D (6 bases). V lost 4 bases and J lost 1, with 9 bases in between. The length of the CDR3 is 13 residues. The germline gives CDR1 SGHDT, CDR2 YYEEEE. The DNA of the CDR3 is TGTGCCAGCAGCGTCACAGGGTCCTACGAGCAGTACTTC. Its translation is CASSVTGSYEQYF.

V usage is TRBV28 and J usage is TRBJ2-1; maybe TRBD1 (5 bases). Trimming cost V 6 bases and J 5 bases, with 14 bases left between them. There are 14 residues in the CDR3. Germline V gene lookup returns CDR1 MDHEN and CDR2 SYDVKM. CDR3 sequence reads: CASSLLGRDNEQFF. As DNA, the CDR3 is TGTGCCAGCAGCCTCTTGGGCAGGGACAATGAGCAGTTCTTC.